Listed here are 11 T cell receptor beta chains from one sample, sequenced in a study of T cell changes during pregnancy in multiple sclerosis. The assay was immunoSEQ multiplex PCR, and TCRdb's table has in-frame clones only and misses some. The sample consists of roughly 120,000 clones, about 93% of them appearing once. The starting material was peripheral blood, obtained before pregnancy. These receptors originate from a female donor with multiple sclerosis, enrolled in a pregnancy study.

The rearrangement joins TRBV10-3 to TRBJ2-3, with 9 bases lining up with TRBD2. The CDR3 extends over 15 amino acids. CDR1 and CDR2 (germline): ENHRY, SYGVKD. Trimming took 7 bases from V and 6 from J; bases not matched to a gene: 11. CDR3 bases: TGTGCCATCACGGAGGCGGGGGGGCCCCCGGATACGCAGTATTTT. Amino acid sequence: CAITEAGGPPDTQYF.

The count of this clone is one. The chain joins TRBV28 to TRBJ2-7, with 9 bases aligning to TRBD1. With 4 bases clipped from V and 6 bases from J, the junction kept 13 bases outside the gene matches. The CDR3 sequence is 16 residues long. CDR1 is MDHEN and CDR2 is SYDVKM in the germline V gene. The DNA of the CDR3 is TGTGCCAGCAGTTCGCCCTCTCGGACAGGGGACGGCGAGCAGTACTTC. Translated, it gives CASSSPSRTGDGEQYF.

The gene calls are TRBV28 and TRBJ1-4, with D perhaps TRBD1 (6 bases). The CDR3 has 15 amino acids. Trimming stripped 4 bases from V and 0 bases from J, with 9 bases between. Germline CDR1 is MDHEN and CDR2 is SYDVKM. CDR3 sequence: CASSSGQTTNEKLFF. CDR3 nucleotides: TGTGCCAGCAGTTCCGGACAGACAACTAATGAAAAACTGTTTTTT.

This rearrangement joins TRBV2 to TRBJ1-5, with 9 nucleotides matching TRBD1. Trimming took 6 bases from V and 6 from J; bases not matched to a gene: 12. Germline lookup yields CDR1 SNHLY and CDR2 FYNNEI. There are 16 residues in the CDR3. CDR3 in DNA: TGTGCCAGCAGGGGGGACAGGGAAGGTCTTGGTCAGCCCCAGCATTTT. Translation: CASRGDREGLGQPQHF.

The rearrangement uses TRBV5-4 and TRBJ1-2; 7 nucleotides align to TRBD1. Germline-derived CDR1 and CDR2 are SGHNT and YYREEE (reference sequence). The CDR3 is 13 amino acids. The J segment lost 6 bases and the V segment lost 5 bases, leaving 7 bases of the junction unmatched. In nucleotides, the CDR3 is TGTGCCAGCAGACACGACAGGGAGGATGGCTACACCTTC. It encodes CASRHDREDGYTF.

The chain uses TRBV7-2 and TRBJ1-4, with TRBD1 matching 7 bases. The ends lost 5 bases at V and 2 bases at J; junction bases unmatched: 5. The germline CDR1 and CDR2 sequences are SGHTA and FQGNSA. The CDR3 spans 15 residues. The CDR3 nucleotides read TGTGCCAGCAGCGGACAGGCTGGGACTAATGAAAAACTGTTTTTT. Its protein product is CASSGQAGTNEKLFF.

In DNA form, the CDR3 reads TGTGCCAGCAGCCCGTCCACAGGGTCCACTGAAGCTTTCTTT. Translating it yields CASSPSTGSTEAFF. This sequence joins TRBV6-5 and TRBJ1-1; TRBD1 is a possible D gene (6 bases). Germline V gene sequence: CDR1 MNHEY, CDR2 SVGAGI. The V end was cut by 6 bases, the J end by 4 bases, with 15 bases between. The CDR3 spans 14 residues.

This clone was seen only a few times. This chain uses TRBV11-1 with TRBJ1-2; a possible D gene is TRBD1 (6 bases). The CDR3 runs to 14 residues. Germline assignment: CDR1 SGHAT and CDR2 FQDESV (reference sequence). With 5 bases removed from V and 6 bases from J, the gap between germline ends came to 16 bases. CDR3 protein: CASSPPGQTDGYTF. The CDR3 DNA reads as TGTGCCAGCAGCCCTCCGGGACAAACCGATGGCTACACCTTC.

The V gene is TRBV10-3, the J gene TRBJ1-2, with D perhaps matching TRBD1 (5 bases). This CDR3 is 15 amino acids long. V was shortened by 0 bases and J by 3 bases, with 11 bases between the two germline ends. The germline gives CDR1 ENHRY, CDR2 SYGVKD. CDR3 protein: CAISESRGAHYGYTF. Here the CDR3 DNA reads TGTGCCATCAGTGAGTCTAGGGGCGCTCACTATGGCTACACCTTC.

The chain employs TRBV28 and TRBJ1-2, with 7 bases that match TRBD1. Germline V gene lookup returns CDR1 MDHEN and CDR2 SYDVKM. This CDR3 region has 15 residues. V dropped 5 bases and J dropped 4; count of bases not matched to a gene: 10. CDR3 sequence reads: CASSLLTGSSYGYTF. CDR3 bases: TGTGCCAGCAGTCTACTGACAGGGTCGAGCTATGGCTACACCTTC.

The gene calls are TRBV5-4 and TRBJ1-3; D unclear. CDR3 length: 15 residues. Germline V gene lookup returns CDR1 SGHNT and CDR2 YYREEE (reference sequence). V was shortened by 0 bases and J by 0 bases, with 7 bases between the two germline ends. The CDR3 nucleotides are TGTGCCAGCAGCTTGGATAGCGGCTCTGGAAACACCATATATTTT. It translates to CASSLDSGSGNTIYF.